These T cell receptor beta chains were read from a single sample in a study of cytotoxic CD8 clonotypes in ibrutinib-treated CLL. TCRdb keeps only in-frame clones here, not all; method: immunoSEQ multiplex PCR. The data show under 150,000 clones, 80% seen once. The sequenced sample was PBMCs, obtained after 36 months of ibrutinib treatment. The source is a human donor with chronic lymphocytic leukemia. CDR3s include the opening cysteine and the closing phenylalanine or tryptophan. The D gene is left open where the match is weak. Not every row has a clone size; where given, it reads once, few, many or a size class.

abundance	v_gene	d_gene	j_gene	CDR3aa	CDR3nt
NA	TRBV9	NA	TRBJ1-2	CATTRCYGYTF	TGTGCCACTACGAGATGCTATGGCTACACCTTC
NA	TRBV5-4	NA	TRBJ2-3	CASSVRDHTDTQYF	TGTGCCAGCAGCGTGAGGGACCACACAGATACGCAGTATTTT
NA	TRBV7-7	NA	TRBJ2-5	CASSYGGEAGGETQYF	TGTGCCAGCAGCTACGGGGGCGAAGCAGGTGGAGAGACCCAGTACTTC
NA	TRBV14	TRBD2	TRBJ2-7	CASSLSGSNEQYF	TGTGCCAGCAGCCTTAGCGGGAGCAACGAGCAGTACTTC
NA	TRBV5-4	NA	TRBJ2-7	CASFDGPTAYEQYF	TGTGCCAGCTTCGACGGGCCGACAGCCTACGAGCAGTACTTC
NA	TRBV2	NA	TRBJ1-3	CASSEGGEGNTIYF	TGTGCCAGCAGTGAAGGGGGGGAAGGAAACACCATATATTTT
NA	TRBV2	TRBD1	TRBJ2-2	CASSMTGALPTGELFF	TGTGCCAGCAGTATGACAGGGGCCCTACCCACCGGGGAGCTGTTTTTT
NA	TRBV10-3	NA	TRBJ2-1	CAISPRGGEQFF	TGTGCCATCAGCCCAAGGGGGGGTGAGCAGTTCTTC
NA	TRBV7-7	TRBD2	TRBJ2-1	CASSSTSGSQHGEQFF	TGTGCCAGCAGCTCGACTAGCGGGAGCCAACATGGTGAGCAGTTCTTC
NA	TRBV13	TRBD1	TRBJ1-1	CASSLGQENTEAFF	TGTGCCAGCAGCCTGGGACAGGAGAACACTGAAGCTTTCTTT
NA	TRBV6-5	NA	TRBJ2-3	CAGVDVDFSTDTQYF	TGTGCCGGGGTTGACGTAGACTTTAGCACAGATACGCAGTATTTT
NA	TRBV6-5	NA	TRBJ1-1	CASSYSIGSTTEAFF	TGTGCCAGCAGTTACTCGATAGGGTCGACCACTGAAGCTTTCTTT
NA	TRBV5-1	NA	TRBJ1-5	CASSLGQVNQPQHF	TGCGCCAGCAGCTTGGGTCAGGTCAATCAGCCCCAGCATTTT
once	TRBV4-1	TRBD2	TRBJ2-1	CASSLRTSGEGVLFF	TGTGCCAGCAGCCTCCGGACTAGCGGGGAGGGGGTACTGTTCTTC
NA	TRBV28	NA	TRBJ2-2	CASSSIPPGGPANTGELFF	TGTGCCAGCAGTTCTATCCCCCCCGGCGGGCCGGCGAACACCGGGGAGCTGTTTTTT
NA	TRBV5-4	NA	TRBJ1-1	CASKHGEDRNTEAFF	TGTGCCAGCAAGCACGGGGAGGATAGAAACACTGAAGCTTTCTTT
NA	TRBV19	NA	TRBJ1-1	CASSIPRGGAANTEAFF	TGTGCCAGTAGTATACCCCGCGGGGGCGCCGCGAACACTGAAGCTTTCTTT
NA	TRBV18	NA	TRBJ2-7	CASSPQEVKEQYF	TGTGCCAGCTCACCACAGGAAGTAAAAGAGCAGTACTTC
NA	TRBV5-1	TRBD2	TRBJ2-2	CASRRVAGETGELFF	TGCGCCAGCAGGAGAGTAGCGGGAGAGACCGGGGAGCTGTTTTTT
NA	TRBV12-2	NA	TRBJ2-5	CASRLVRGLAGCQETQYF	TGTGCAAGTCGCTTAGTACGGGGACTAGCGGGTTGTCAAGAGACCCAGTACTTC
NA	TRBV19	NA	TRBJ2-1	CASSTPVDGSGVNEQFF	TGTGCCAGTAGTACCCCCGTCGACGGGTCTGGGGTAAATGAGCAGTTCTTC
once	TRBV25-1	NA	TRBJ2-7	CASNIEKDPYPYYEQYF	TGTGCCAGCAACATCGAAAAAGACCCATATCCGTACTACGAGCAGTACTTC
NA	TRBV7-3	NA	TRBJ2-2	CASSDGTSNTGELFF	TGTGCCAGCAGCGACGGGACTTCGAACACCGGGGAGCTGTTTTTT
NA	TRBV28	TRBD1	TRBJ2-7	CASITGASDEQYF	TGTGCCAGCATTACAGGGGCTTCGGACGAGCAGTACTTC
NA	TRBV19	NA	TRBJ1-5	CASRWAGVHQPQHF	TGTGCCAGTAGATGGGCAGGAGTTCATCAGCCCCAGCATTTT
NA	TRBV11-2	TRBD1	TRBJ1-4	CASSRAPGQGYEKLFF	TGTGCCAGCAGCAGAGCCCCGGGACAGGGGTATGAAAAACTGTTTTTT
many	TRBV4-2	NA	TRBJ1-1	CASSQDASGVGTEAFF	TGTGCCAGCAGCCAAGATGCGTCAGGGGTGGGCACTGAAGCTTTCTTT
few	TRBV2	NA	TRBJ1-1	CASSVTRTEAFF	TGTGCCAGCAGCGTCACCCGGACTGAAGCTTTCTTT
NA	TRBV28	TRBD1	TRBJ1-2	CASSEGQGVKGYTF	TGTGCCAGCAGTGAAGGACAGGGAGTGAAAGGCTACACCTTC
NA	TRBV4-1	TRBD1	TRBJ1-6	CASSQGLSRGRFNSPLHF	TGCGCCAGCAGCCAGGGGCTCAGCAGGGGGCGATTCAATTCACCCCTCCACTTT
NA	TRBV11-2	TRBD1	TRBJ1-2	CASSPGTATYYGYTF	TGTGCCAGCAGCCCTGGGACAGCGACTTACTATGGCTACACCTTC
NA	TRBV27	NA	TRBJ2-3	CASSADRPSTDTQYF	TGTGCCAGCAGTGCGGACCGACCAAGTACAGATACGCAGTATTTT
NA	TRBV14	NA	TRBJ2-1	CASSQTGLRQFF	TGTGCCAGCAGCCAAACCGGGCTTAGGCAGTTCTTC
NA	TRBV9	NA	TRBJ2-5	CASSVETSGVETQYF	TGTGCCAGCAGCGTAGAAACTAGTGGCGTGGAGACCCAGTACTTC
NA	TRBV11-3	TRBD2	TRBJ2-7	CASSLTPGLGGEQYF	TGTGCCAGCAGCTTAACTCCGGGACTAGGAGGCGAGCAGTACTTC
NA	TRBV5-4	TRBD1	TRBJ1-4	CASSAKRQGRLNEKLFF	TGTGCCAGCAGCGCAAAACGACAGGGCCGGCTAAATGAAAAACTGTTTTTT
NA	TRBV19	NA	TRBJ1-3	CASMMGAEGNTIYF	TGTGCCAGTATGATGGGGGCAGAAGGAAACACCATATATTTT
NA	TRBV30	TRBD1	TRBJ1-1	CAWRDTGEVTEAFF	TGTGCCTGGAGAGATACAGGGGAAGTCACTGAAGCTTTCTTT
once	TRBV29-1	NA	TRBJ1-2	CSAHALWDGYTF	TGCAGCGCTCACGCACTTTGGGATGGCTACACCTTC
NA	TRBV19	TRBD2	TRBJ2-6	CASKRDYLFSGANVLTF	TGTGCCAGTAAACGGGACTACCTATTCTCTGGGGCCAACGTCCTGACTTTC
NA	TRBV19	NA	TRBJ2-7	CASSPSAGGGSYEQYF	TGTGCCAGTAGCCCCTCGGCCGGGGGAGGATCCTACGAGCAGTACTTC
NA	TRBV28	TRBD1	TRBJ1-5	CASSLFSGTGDYSNQPQHF	TGTGCCAGCAGTTTATTTTCCGGGACAGGGGACTATAGCAATCAGCCCCAGCATTTT
NA	TRBV11-3	TRBD2	TRBJ2-3	CASSSGGDTQYF	TGTGCCAGCAGCTCGGGGGGAGATACGCAGTATTTT
NA	TRBV7-3	TRBD1	TRBJ2-7	CASSRSGTGWYEQYF	TGTGCCAGCAGCAGATCCGGGACAGGGTGGTACGAGCAGTACTTC
NA	TRBV7-9	NA	TRBJ1-1	CASSPRGGLNTEAFF	TGTGCCAGCAGCCCCAGGGGCGGTTTGAACACTGAAGCTTTCTTT
NA	TRBV7-8	NA	TRBJ1-1	CASSLVAGNTEAFF	TGTGCCAGCAGCTTAGTCGCGGGGAACACTGAAGCTTTCTTT
few	TRBV29-1	NA	TRBJ2-1	CSGRVGDEQFF	TGCAGCGGGAGAGTGGGGGATGAGCAGTTCTTC
NA	TRBV28	NA	TRBJ2-7	CASSNGPEFYEQYF	TGTGCCAGCAGTAACGGACCCGAATTCTACGAGCAGTACTTC
NA	TRBV2	NA	TRBJ2-5	CASSEFRRVVGETQYF	TGTGCCAGCAGTGAATTTCGGAGAGTCGTAGGAGAGACCCAGTACTTC
many	TRBV20-1	NA	TRBJ1-1	CSGTENTEAFF	TGCAGTGGGACGGAGAACACTGAAGCTTTCTTT
few	TRBV7-6	NA	TRBJ2-1	CASSLPRAYEQFF	TGTGCCAGCAGCTTACCCAGGGCCTATGAGCAGTTCTTC
NA	TRBV4-2	NA	TRBJ2-5	CASSQEVQDQETQYF	TGTGCCAGCAGCCAAGAAGTCCAGGACCAAGAGACCCAGTACTTC
NA	TRBV7-2	NA	TRBJ1-4	CASSSPSVSKLFF	TGTGCCAGCAGCTCACCTTCGGTCTCAAAACTGTTTTTT